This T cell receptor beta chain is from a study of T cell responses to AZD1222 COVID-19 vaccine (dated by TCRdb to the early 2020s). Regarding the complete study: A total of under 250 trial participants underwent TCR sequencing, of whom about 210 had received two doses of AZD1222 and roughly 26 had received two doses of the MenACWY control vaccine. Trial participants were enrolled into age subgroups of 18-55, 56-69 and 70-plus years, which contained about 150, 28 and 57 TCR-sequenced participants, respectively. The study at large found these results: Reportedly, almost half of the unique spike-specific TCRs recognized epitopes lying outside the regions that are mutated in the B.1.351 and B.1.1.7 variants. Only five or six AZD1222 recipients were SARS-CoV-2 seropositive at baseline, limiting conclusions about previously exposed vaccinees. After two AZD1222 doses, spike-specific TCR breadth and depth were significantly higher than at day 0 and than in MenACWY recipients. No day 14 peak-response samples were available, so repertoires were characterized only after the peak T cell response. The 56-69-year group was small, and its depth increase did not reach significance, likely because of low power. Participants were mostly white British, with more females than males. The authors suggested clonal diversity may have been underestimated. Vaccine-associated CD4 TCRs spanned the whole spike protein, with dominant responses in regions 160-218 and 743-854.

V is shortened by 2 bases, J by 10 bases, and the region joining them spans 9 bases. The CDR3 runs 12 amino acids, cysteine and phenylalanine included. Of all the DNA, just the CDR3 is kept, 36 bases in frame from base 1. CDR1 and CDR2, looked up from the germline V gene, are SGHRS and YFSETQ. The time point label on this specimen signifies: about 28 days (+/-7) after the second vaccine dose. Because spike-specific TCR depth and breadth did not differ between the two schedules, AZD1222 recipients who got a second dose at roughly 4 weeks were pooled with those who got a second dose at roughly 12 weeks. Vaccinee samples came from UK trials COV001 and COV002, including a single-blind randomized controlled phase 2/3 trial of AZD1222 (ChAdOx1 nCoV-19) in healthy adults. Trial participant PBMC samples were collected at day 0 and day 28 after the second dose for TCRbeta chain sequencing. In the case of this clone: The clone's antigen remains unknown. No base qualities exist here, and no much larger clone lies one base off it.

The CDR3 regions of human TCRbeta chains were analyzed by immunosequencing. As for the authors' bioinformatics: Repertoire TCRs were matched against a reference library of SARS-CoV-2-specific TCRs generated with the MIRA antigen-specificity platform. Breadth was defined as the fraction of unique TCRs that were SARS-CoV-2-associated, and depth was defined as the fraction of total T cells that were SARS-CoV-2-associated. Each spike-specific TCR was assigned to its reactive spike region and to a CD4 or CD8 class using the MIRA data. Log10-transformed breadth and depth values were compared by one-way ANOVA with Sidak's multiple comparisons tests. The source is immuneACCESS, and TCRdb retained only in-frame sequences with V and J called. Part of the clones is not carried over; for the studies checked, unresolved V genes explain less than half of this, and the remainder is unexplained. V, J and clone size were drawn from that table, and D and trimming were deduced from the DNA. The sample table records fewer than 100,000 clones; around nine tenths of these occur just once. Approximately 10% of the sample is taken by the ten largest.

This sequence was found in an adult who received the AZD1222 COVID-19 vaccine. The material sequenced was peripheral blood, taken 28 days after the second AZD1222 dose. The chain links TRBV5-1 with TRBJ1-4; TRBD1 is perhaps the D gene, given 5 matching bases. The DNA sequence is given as TGCGCCAGCAGCTTTGACGGGGGAAAACTGTTTTTT. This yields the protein CASSFDGGKLFF.